These 14 T cell receptor beta chains originate from one sample sequenced in a study of siplizumab effects on memory and regulatory T cells. The method was immunoSEQ multiplex PCR; TCRdb's version includes in-frame clones alone and lacks a portion of them. The data hold about 50,000 clones, with more than 85% observed a single time. Sequenced sample: naive CD8+ T cells sorted from blood. The receptors were sampled from a human donor in good health.

The CDR3 sequence: CASSLQRGGPYEQYF. The CDR3 nucleotides are TGCGCCAGCAGCCTTCAGCGGGGGGGCCCCTACGAGCAGTACTTC. V and J are TRBV4-1 and TRBJ2-7, with 10 bases that match TRBD2. Germline V gene lookup returns CDR1 MGHRA and CDR2 YSYEKL. The ends lost 4 bases at V and 2 bases at J; junction bases unmatched: 5. CDR3 size: 15 residues.

This chain links TRBV7-9 with TRBJ1-1; D is ambiguous. The germline V gene encodes CDR1 SEHNR and CDR2 FQNEAQ (reference sequence). Trimming removed 4 bases at V and 0 bases at J, with 6 bases between. CDR3 length: 13 residues. The CDR3 sequence: CASSSDMNTEAFF. The CDR3 bases are TGTGCCAGCAGCTCCGATATGAACACTGAAGCTTTCTTT.

The rearrangement joins TRBV4-1 to TRBJ1-2; D perhaps matches TRBD1 (6 bases). Germline values: CDR1 MGHRA, CDR2 YSYEKL. CDR3 length: 16 residues. Trimming took 0 bases from V and 0 from J, leaving 11 bases between them. The CDR3 spells CASSQETGIANYGYTF. CDR3 in DNA: TGCGCCAGCAGCCAAGAGACAGGTATCGCTAACTATGGCTACACCTTC.

The chain joins TRBV27 to TRBJ1-1; unclear D gene. This CDR3 spans 13 amino acids. The V gene's germline CDR1 is MNHEY and CDR2 SMNVEV (reference sequence). V lost 6 bases to trimming and J lost 0 bases, with 8 bases between them. CDR3 in amino acids: CASSALMNTEAFF. The CDR3 bases are TGTGCCAGCAGCGCCCTTATGAACACTGAAGCTTTCTTT.

The chain recombines TRBV25-1 with TRBJ2-2; 11 bases are shared with TRBD2. CDR1 MGHDK and CDR2 SYGVNS come from the germline V gene. J was trimmed by 6 bases and V by 5 bases; bases with no gene match: 2. CDR3 length: 14 residues. Here the CDR3 DNA reads TGTGCCAGCAGTCCACTAGCGGGAGCCGGGGAGCTGTTTTTT. Its translation: CASSPLAGAGELFF.

The DNA of the CDR3 is TGTGCCAGCAGCTTACGGGGAGCGGTGACCTACGAGCAGTACTTC. Translation gives CASSLRGAVTYEQYF. V and J are TRBV13 and TRBJ2-7, with TRBD2 as a possible D gene (5 bases). The V end lost 2 bases, the J end lost 2 bases, and 13 bases lay between the germline ends. Per germline, CDR1 PRHDT and CDR2 FYEKMQ (reference sequence). The CDR3 has 15 amino acids.

The V gene is TRBV19, the J gene TRBJ2-1; weak D call: TRBD2 (5 bases). The CDR3 covers 16 residues. Germline V gene sequence: CDR1 LNHDA, CDR2 SQIVND (reference sequence). V was shortened by 3 bases and J by 0 bases, with 12 bases between the two germline ends. In DNA, the CDR3 is TGTGCCAGTAGTATCTCGGACTTCCTCTCCTACAATGAGCAGTTCTTC. Its protein is CASSISDFLSYNEQFF. Full variable domain (rest looked up from reference TRBV19 and TRBJ2-1): DGGITQSPKYLFRKEGQNVTLSCEQNLNHDAMYWYRQDPGQGLRLIYYSQIVNDFQKGDIAEGYSVSREKKESFPLTVTSAQKNPTAFYLCASSISDFLSYNEQFFGPGTRLTVL.

The chain has TRBV29-1 and TRBJ1-2, with D tentatively TRBD1 (5 bases). V lost 3 bases to trimming and J lost 4 bases, with 9 bases between them. CDR3 size: 12 residues. Germline assignment: CDR1 SQVTM and CDR2 ANQGSEA. The CDR3 here is CSVEGGGYGYTF. Written as DNA, the CDR3 is TGCAGCGTTGAGGGGGGAGGCTATGGCTACACCTTC.

The V call is TRBV18, the J call TRBJ2-7, with unresolved D. The V gene lost 3 bases and the J gene lost 2 bases, with 8 bases spanning the gap. This CDR3 has 13 residues. From germline, CDR1 is KGHSH and CDR2 LQKENI. The CDR3 is CASSPAGPYEQYF. CDR3 nucleotide sequence: TGTGCCAGCTCACCCGCCGGCCCCTACGAGCAGTACTTC. Combining the CDR3 with reference TRBV18 and TRBJ2-7 gives the whole variable domain NAGVMQNPRHLVRRRGQEARLRCSPMKGHSHVYWYRQLPEEGLKFMVYLQKENIIDESGMPKERFSAEFPKEGPSILRIQQVVRGDSAAYFCASSPAGPYEQYFGPGTRLTVT.

This clone appeared a few times. This chain connects TRBV10-1 to TRBJ2-7, with D unclear. Germline-derived CDR1 and CDR2 are WNHNN and SYGVQD (reference sequence). Trimming took 0 bases from V and 9 from J, leaving 15 bases between them. The CDR3 covers 14 residues. Written as DNA, the CDR3 is TGCGCCAGCAGTGAGTCGTACGCCCTCATGGGGCAGTACTTC. Translating gives CASSESYALMGQYF.

A remark on this clone: Germline and junction disagree at one end, which may indicate a read error. V and J are TRBV18 and TRBJ2-3; D might be TRBD2 (5 bases). The CDR3 length is 14 residues. Germline V lookup: CDR1 KGHSH, CDR2 LQKENI. The CDR3 is CASSPGDNTDTQYF. CDR3 in DNA: TGTGCCAGCTCACCGGGAGACAACACAGACACGCAGTATTTT.

CDR3 loop: CASSIGGYYEQYF. CDR3 sequence (DNA): TGTGCCAGCAGTATCGGGGGTTACTACGAGCAGTACTTC. The rearrangement uses TRBV7-9 and TRBJ2-5, with a tentative D call TRBD2 (6 bases). The closer fit of TRBJ2-7 to the DNA end suggests the J call may be wrong. CDR1 and CDR2 from the germline V gene are SEHNR and FQNEAQ (reference sequence). The CDR3 sequence is 13 residues long.

The chain has TRBV9 and TRBJ2-3, with 7 positions matching TRBD2. Germline V gene sequence: CDR1 SGDLS, CDR2 YYNGEE. Germline trimming cut 3 bases from V and 0 bases from J; bases unmatched to any gene: 7. The CDR3 contains 16 residues. The CDR3 bases are TGTGCCAGCAGCGGTCGAGCGGGAACTAGCACAGATACGCAGTATTTT. Translated, it gives CASSGRAGTSTDTQYF.

This chain uses TRBV30 with TRBJ2-3; 10 bases agree with TRBD1. Losses at the gene ends were 1 base for V and 8 bases for J; bases not matched to a gene: 15. Germline V gene lookup returns CDR1 GTSNPN and CDR2 SVGIG (reference sequence). This CDR3 contains 17 residues. The CDR3 bases are TGTGCCTGGAGTGGGACAGGGGGTGACATTGAGTTAGGTACGCAGTATTTT. It encodes CAWSGTGGDIELGTQYF.